This T cell receptor beta chain was found in a study of low-dose radiotherapy and immunotherapy resistance in tumors. The CDR3 covers 14 residues. Germline V gene sequence: CDR1 MGHRA, CDR2 YSYEKL. V lost 4 bases and J lost 6; bases outside the gene matches: 5. Gene-specific TRAV and TRBV primers were used for first-strand cDNA, covering alpha and beta chains. Using a constant-region primer together with a V-primer adapter, TCRs were subjected to about 20 PCR cycles of amplification. TCRdb redid the calling of the reads with MiXCR, one entry per CDR3 protein. The sample has 45,000 or so distinct CDR3 sequences; around 25% are singletons. Regarding time point: after trial treatment. Treatment described: LDRT plus nivolumab, ipilimumab, low-dose cyclophosphamide and aspirin (RACIN trial). Many counts were recorded for this clonotype.

The specimen was PBMCs, collected after low-dose radiotherapy plus immunotherapy. This chain uses TRBV4-1 with TRBJ2-2; 7 nucleotides agree with TRBD1. This TCR was recovered from a male donor with prostate cancer. This CDR3 is CASSPRQGPGELFF. DNA for the CDR3: TGCGCCAGCAGCCCTAGACAGGGACCCGGGGAGCTGTTTTTT.